This is a list of T cell receptor beta chains from one sample in a study of T-cell reconstitution after alpha-beta-depleted transplantation in children. MiXCR was run by TCRdb on the PCR reads, yielding one entry per CDR3 protein. The table records around 500,000 distinct CDR3 sequences, under 25% of them present only once. The sequences come from PBMCs, mostly from graft donor cells, collected 360 days after TCRalphabeta/CD19-depleted stem cell transplant. The receptors shown here come from a boy under two years old who had a stem cell transplant for acute myeloid leukemia, so the T cells may come from the graft donor. The CDR3 runs from the conserved cysteine through the conserved F or W. Fields, in order: J gene, clone size, D gene, V gene, CDR3 DNA, CDR3 protein. The D gene is left open where the match is weak. Clone size is not always given. Where it is, it says once, few, many or a class for expanded clones.

TRBJ2-2,NA,TRBD2,TRBV7-8,TGTGCCAGCAGCCCTCGGCTGGCGGGGGGGCGCACCGGGGAGCTGTTTTTT,CASSPRLAGGRTGELFF
TRBJ1-1,NA,NA,TRBV20-1,TGCAGTGCCTGGGGAAACACTGAAGCTTTCTTT,CSAWGNTEAFF
TRBJ2-2,many,NA,TRBV7-3,TGTGCCAGCAGCACTAGTGGGGGAGGGGAGCTGTTTTTT,CASSTSGGGELFF
TRBJ2-7,many,NA,TRBV7-9,TGTGCCAGCAGCTTCTCGCGGGACGAGCAGTACTTC,CASSFSRDEQYF
TRBJ1-1,many,TRBD1,TRBV6-5,TGTGCCAGCAGTTACTCGAGGGGACAGGGGCCACTGAACACTGAAGCTTTCTTT,CASSYSRGQGPLNTEAFF
TRBJ1-3,many,TRBD1,TRBV28,TGTGCCAGCACCGCGACAGGGGGTTTTGGAAACACCATATATTTT,CASTATGGFGNTIYF
TRBJ2-1,NA,NA,TRBV12-3/TRBV12-4,TGTGCCAGCAGATCCCGCGTCAATGAGCAGTTCTTC,CASRSRVNEQFF
TRBJ1-1,many,NA,TRBV12-3/TRBV12-4,TGTGCCAGCAGCCCCGGGGGACTGGTAGCTTTCTTT,CASSPGGLVAFF
TRBJ1-4,few,NA,TRBV20-1,TGCAGTGCTAGAGGGACATCAACTAATGAAAAACTGTTTTTT,CSARGTSTNEKLFF
TRBJ1-1,NA,TRBD1,TRBV29-1,TGCAGCGTTGGGCCCCGACAGGGAATGAACACTGAAGCTTTCTTT,CSVGPRQGMNTEAFF
TRBJ2-1,NA,NA,TRBV12-3/TRBV12-4,TGTGCCAGCAGTTCTGATCGCAATGAGCAGTTCTTC,CASSSDRNEQFF
TRBJ1-2,few,NA,TRBV6-5,TGTGCCAGCAGACTCACGTACAGGGATGGCTACACCTTC,CASRLTYRDGYTF
TRBJ2-4,NA,NA,TRBV7-8,TGTGCCAGCAGCTTAGAAGCAGTAGTCGGGGCTTGGATCATTCAGTACTTC,CASSLEAVVGAWIIQYF
TRBJ2-3,NA,NA,TRBV20-1,TGCAGTGCCCACCCCGGCGGGGGCCGCACAGATACGCAGTATTTT,CSAHPGGGRTDTQYF
TRBJ2-3,few,NA,TRBV6-1,TGTGCCAGCAGCCCCTCCGCCGGGGGAGATACGCAGTATTTT,CASSPSAGGDTQYF
TRBJ2-3,NA,NA,TRBV15,TGTGCCACCAGCACACCCACAGATTTCGTTAAGGATACGCAGTATTTT,CATSTPTDFVKDTQYF
TRBJ2-5,NA,TRBD2,TRBV7-9,TGTGCCAGCAGCCCGAACCTTAGCGGGGGAGAGACCCAGTACTTC,CASSPNLSGGETQYF
TRBJ1-6,many,TRBD1,TRBV29-1,TGCAGCGTAGCCGGGACAGGAGGTTCACCCCTCCACTTT,CSVAGTGGSPLHF
TRBJ2-2,NA,NA,TRBV7-2,TGTGCCAGCAGCTTCTACCCCGGGGAGCTGTTTTTT,CASSFYPGELFF
TRBJ2-1,NA,NA,TRBV28,TGTGCCAGCAGTCGGTTGCAGACAACCGATGAGCAGTTCTTC,CASSRLQTTDEQFF